This passage covers 21 T cell receptor beta chains from one sample sequenced in a study of neoadjuvant anti-PD-1 for oral cavity cancer. Clones were read by immunoSEQ multiplex PCR, and TCRdb kept only the in-frame ones, dropping some. The sample yields under 85,000 clones, 70% to 85% seen once. The source was PBMCs, collected before nivolumab (anti-PD-1) treatment. These receptors came from a person aged 40 to 85 with oral cavity squamous cell carcinoma.

The chain uses TRBV5-1 and TRBJ1-5; D call uncertain. Trimming removed 4 bases at V and 2 bases at J, with 16 bases between. In germline, CDR1 is SGHRS, CDR2 YFSETQ. The CDR3 is 16 amino acids. CDR3 DNA: TGCGCCAGCAGCCCCGGAGGTGGTCAGGGCAATCAGCCCCAGCATTTT. Translating it yields CASSPGGGQGNQPQHF.

The V gene is TRBV6-5, the J gene TRBJ2-3, with D hard to call. The CDR3 contains 15 residues. V lost 0 bases and J lost 5, with 12 bases in between. Looked up from germline, CDR1 is MNHEY and CDR2 is SVGAGI. CDR3 in DNA: TGTGCCAGCAGTTACTCGAACCGGGTTAGAGATACGCAGTATTTT. As protein: CASSYSNRVRDTQYF.

This chain links TRBV4-2 with TRBJ2-2; D gene ambiguous. The ends were cut back, 4 bases at V and 6 bases at J, with 12 bases in the middle. Germline-derived CDR1 and CDR2 are LGHNA and YNFKEQ. The CDR3 is 14 amino acids. The DNA for the CDR3 is TGTGCCAGCAGCCTCTCTAGTGTGGCCGGGGAGCTGTTTTTT. This gives the protein CASSLSSVAGELFF.

The chain joins TRBV30 to TRBJ2-3, with 8 bases that match TRBD2. Trimming took 4 bases from V and 4 from J; bases not matched to a gene: 10. The germline V gene encodes CDR1 GTSNPN and CDR2 SVGIG (reference sequence). The CDR3 runs to 15 residues. The chain's CDR3 is CAWKVAGGGSDTQYF. The CDR3 DNA reads as TGTGCCTGGAAGGTGGCGGGAGGAGGGTCAGATACGCAGTATTTT.

The chain uses TRBV6-5 and TRBJ2-7, with TRBD2 identical over 8 bases. The germline CDR1 and CDR2 sequences are MNHEY and SVGAGI. The ends lost 4 bases at V and 5 bases at J; junction bases unmatched: 10. The CDR3 has 15 residues. This CDR3 is CASSSHSIAGNEQYF. Here the CDR3 DNA reads TGTGCCAGCAGTTCTCATTCTATAGCGGGAAACGAGCAGTACTTC.

The genes are TRBV10-3 and TRBJ2-1; 10 bases match TRBD2. The CDR3 is 15 amino acids. CDR1 is ENHRY, CDR2 SYGVKD, per germline. Trimming cost V 7 bases and J 5 bases; bases outside gene matches: 8. The CDR3 sequence is CAINPGLASNNEQFF. The CDR3 DNA sequence: TGTGCCATCAATCCGGGACTAGCGTCGAACAATGAGCAGTTCTTC.

The chain carries TRBV7-2 and TRBJ2-5; D not certain. Germline V gives CDR1 SGHTA, CDR2 FQGNSA. The CDR3 length is 14 residues. V lost 5 bases and J lost 1, with 11 bases in between. The DNA of the CDR3 is TGTGCCAGCAGCCCAGATGTGTCCCAAGAGACCCAGTACTTC. Residues: CASSPDVSQETQYF.

This rearrangement joins TRBV27 to TRBJ2-7, with D possibly called TRBD1 or TRBD2 (6 bases each). Germline V CDR1 and CDR2: MNHEY, SMNVEV (reference sequence). V lost 6 bases, J lost 3 bases, and 15 bases lay in between. The CDR3 covers 14 residues. The chain's CDR3 is CASSPGAMNYEQYF. The DNA for the CDR3 is TGTGCCAGCAGCCCGGGGGCGATGAACTACGAGCAGTACTTC.

The V call is TRBV30, the J call TRBJ2-7, with 12 bases lining up with TRBD1. CDR3 length equals 17 residues. Germline assignment: CDR1 GTSNPN and CDR2 SVGIG (reference sequence). CDR3 sequence reads: CVGTGGPVGRRIYEQYF. The CDR3 region has the DNA TGTGTCGGGACAGGGGGCCCCGTGGGACGACGTATTTACGAGCAGTACTTC. The full variable domain, with the rest looked up from reference TRBV30 and TRBJ2-7, is SQTIHQWPATLVQPVGSPLSLECTVEGTSNPNLYWYRQAAGRGLQLLFYSVGIGQISSEVPQNLSASRPQDRQFILSSKKLLLSDSGFYLCVGTGGPVGRRIYEQYFGPGTRLTVT.

CDR3 loop: CASSRQVSWHEQYF. Here the CDR3 DNA reads TGTGCCAGCAGTCGACAGGTGAGTTGGCACGAGCAGTACTTC. J is TRBJ2-7 and V is TRBV28; D perhaps matches TRBD1 (6 bases). CDR3 length: 14 residues. Germline assignment: CDR1 MDHEN and CDR2 SYDVKM. The ends were cut back, 5 bases at V and 5 bases at J, with 16 bases in the middle.

In its sample, this clone was seen once. The chain employs TRBV2 and TRBJ2-2; D may be TRBD2 (6 bases). CDR3 size: 15 residues. V was cut by 7 bases and J by 4 bases, with 16 bases left in between. Germline-derived CDR1 and CDR2 are SNHLY and FYNNEI. In DNA form, the CDR3 reads TGTGCCAGCACCGGGGGAAGCAATCCCACCGGGGAGCTGTTTTTT. This sequence encodes CASTGGSNPTGELFF.

This chain joins TRBV5-1 and TRBJ2-1, with 11 nucleotides matching TRBD2. Germline V lookup: CDR1 SGHRS, CDR2 YFSETQ. With V trimmed by 3 bases and J by 7 bases, 6 bases remained unmatched. The CDR3 consists of 15 residues. In DNA, the CDR3 is TGCGCCAGCAGCTCGACTAGCGGGGCTATTAATGAGCAGTTCTTC. As protein: CASSSTSGAINEQFF.

V usage is TRBV15 and J usage is TRBJ2-7; D unresolved. The CDR3 runs 12 residues. CDR1 is LNHNV and CDR2 is YYDKDF in the germline V gene (reference sequence). The V gene lost 1 base and the J gene lost 8 bases, with 9 bases spanning the gap. The CDR3 coding sequence is TGTGCCACCAGCAGAGCCGCCGGACAGCAGTACTTC. This codes for CATSRAAGQQYF.

The chain employs TRBV29-1 and TRBJ1-2, with D possibly TRBD1 on 5 matching bases. Trimming left V 6 bases short and J 4 bases short, with 12 bases between. CDR3 length equals 12 residues. Germline V CDR1 and CDR2: SQVTM, ANQGSEA. CDR3 amino acids: CSVRTQGYGYTF. The CDR3 DNA reads as TGCAGCGTACGGACCCAGGGCTATGGCTACACCTTC. The entire variable domain, with the rest obtained from reference TRBV29-1 and TRBJ1-2, is as follows: SAVISQKPSRDICQRGTSLTIQCQVDSQVTMMFWYRQQPGQSLTLIATANQGSEATYESGFVIDKFPISRPNLTFSTLTVSNMSPEDSSIYLCSVRTQGYGYTFGSGTRLTVV.

The V and J genes are TRBV5-1 and TRBJ1-3; weak D call: TRBD1 (5 bases). Trimming left V 1 base short and J 1 base short, with 12 bases between. Per the germline V gene, CDR1 is SGHRS and CDR2 is YFSETQ. This CDR3 spans 16 amino acids. CDR3 nucleotide sequence: TGCGCCAGCAGCTTGTCGACAGCACTTTCTGGAAACACCATATATTTT. The encoded protein is CASSLSTALSGNTIYF.

The chain employs TRBV30 and TRBJ1-4; D is undetermined. CDR3 length: 11 residues. V was pared by 1 base and J by 7 bases, with 4 bases between. The germline gives CDR1 GTSNPN, CDR2 SVGIG (reference sequence). The CDR3 spells CAWSGLEKLFF. The CDR3, as DNA: TGTGCCTGGAGTGGTCTTGAAAAACTGTTTTTT.

The rearrangement joins TRBV10-3 to TRBJ1-4, with D perhaps TRBD1 (5 bases). The V gene lost 6 bases and the J gene lost 8 bases, with 16 bases spanning the gap. Germline CDR1 and CDR2: ENHRY and SYGVKD. The CDR3 spans 14 residues. CDR3 in amino acids: CAISDAGTIEKLFF. The CDR3 nucleotides read TGTGCCATCAGCGACGCCGGGACTATCGAAAAACTGTTTTTT.

This rearrangement joins TRBV20-1 to TRBJ2-7; unclear D gene. The CDR3 spans 11 residues. The germline V and J ends were trimmed by 5 bases and 7 bases, with 12 bases remaining between them. CDR1 DFQATT and CDR2 SNEGSKA come from the germline V gene (reference sequence). CDR3 sequence (DNA): TGCAGTGCTTTGTCCCCTTGGGAGCAGTACTTC. Translation gives CSALSPWEQYF.

The V and J genes are TRBV2 and TRBJ2-7; a possible D gene is TRBD2 (7 bases). V gave up 6 bases and J gave up 3 bases, with 12 bases separating them. Germline V lookup: CDR1 SNHLY, CDR2 FYNNEI. CDR3 length equals 13 residues. CDR3 DNA: TGTGCCAGCAGAGGGGGGGACTTCTACGAGCAGTACTTC. Its translation: CASRGGDFYEQYF.

This rearrangement joins TRBV6-4 to TRBJ2-1; D is tentatively TRBD1 or TRBD2 (5 bases each). The CDR3 runs 12 residues. V was trimmed by 6 bases and J by 9 bases, leaving 12 bases between them. The germline V gene encodes CDR1 MRHNA and CDR2 SNTAGT. The CDR3 region has the DNA TGTGCCAGCAGCCCGCAAGGGACTGAGCAGTTCTTC. It is translated as CASSPQGTEQFF.

V is TRBV5-4 and J is TRBJ2-3, with D maybe TRBD1 (5 bases). The CDR3 sequence is 12 residues long. Trimming removed 5 bases at V and 6 bases at J, with 10 bases between. Germline loops: CDR1 SGHNT, CDR2 YYREEE (reference sequence). CDR3 nucleotides: TGTGCCAGCAGGTCAGGGTGGGATACGCAGTATTTT. It yields the protein CASRSGWDTQYF. Variable domain in full (rest from reference TRBV5-4 and TRBJ2-3): ETGVTQSPTHLIKTRGQQVTLRCSSQSGHNTVSWYQQALGQGPQFIFQYYREEENGRGNFPPRFSGLQFPNYSSELNVNALELDDSALYLCASRSGWDTQYFGPGTRLTVL.